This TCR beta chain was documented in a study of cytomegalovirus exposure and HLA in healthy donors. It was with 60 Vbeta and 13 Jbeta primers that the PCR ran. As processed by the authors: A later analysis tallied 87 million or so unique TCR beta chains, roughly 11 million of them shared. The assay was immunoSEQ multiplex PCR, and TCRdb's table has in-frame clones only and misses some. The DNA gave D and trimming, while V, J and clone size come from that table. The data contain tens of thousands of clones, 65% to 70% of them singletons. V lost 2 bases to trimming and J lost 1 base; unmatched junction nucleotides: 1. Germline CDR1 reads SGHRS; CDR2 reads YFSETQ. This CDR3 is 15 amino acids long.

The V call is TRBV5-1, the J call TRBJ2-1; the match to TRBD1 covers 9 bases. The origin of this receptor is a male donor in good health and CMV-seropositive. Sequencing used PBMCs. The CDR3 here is CASSFGQGSYNEQFF. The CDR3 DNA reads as TGCGCCAGCAGCTTTGGACAGGGGTCCTACAATGAGCAGTTCTTC.